This T cell receptor beta chain is drawn from a study of blood T cell repertoires in COVID-19. Across the whole study: Sites across the United States, Italy and Spain contributed samples from acute and convalescent COVID-19. The analysed material was cDNA or gDNA that came from T cells, B-cell-depleted T cells, or PBMCs.

CDR3 length: 12 residues. Trimming removed 2 bases from V and 10 bases from J, with 8 bases in between. Germline assignment: CDR1 SGHAT and CDR2 FQNNGV. Those who participated ranged in age from about 18 to 95 years and resided in about two dozen US areas. Source study methods: Estimation of nucleated cell counts relied on the amplification of reference gene primers. TCRdb keeps only in-frame clones here, not all; method: immunoSEQ multiplex PCR. Clone size and V and J calls were adopted from that table, with D and trimming inferred from the DNA. The sample lists just over 250,000 clones; approximately 79% were seen once.

The sample was PBMCs or T cells enriched from blood (not recorded which). V usage is TRBV11-2 and J usage is TRBJ1-4; D unresolved. This clonotype was sampled from a man between 25 and 39 years old with acute COVID-19. The CDR3, as DNA: TGTGCCAGCAGCTTATCGGTCGGAAAACTGTTTTTT. Translated, it gives CASSLSVGKLFF.